This TCR beta chain was recorded in a study of shared clonotypes between healthy human individuals. Overall study findings and caveats: The diversity represented, both genetic and in exposure history, was limited by few donors. Naive subsets generally exceeded memory subsets in estimated richness.

Notes on this clone: The target antigen is unknown.

Sorted-subset replicate PCR reactions contained approximately 190 ng DNA, corresponding to some 29,000 T cell genomes. As processed by the authors: ImmunoSEQ supplied junction-only sequences lacking quality scores, so filtering was different. Clones were sequenced by immunoSEQ multiplex PCR, and TCRdb holds only the in-frame ones, with some missing. V, J and clone size are taken as reported in that table, and D and trimming were inferred from the DNA itself. The sample carries 650,000 to 700,000 clones, 90% recorded once. The length of the CDR3 is 19 residues. CDR1 is MDHEN, CDR2 SYDVKM, per germline. V trimming: 5 bases; J trimming: 0 bases; junction bases outside the gene matches: 16.

V gene TRBV28 combines with J gene TRBJ2-4, with 7 bases identical to TRBD2. Sequenced sample: memory CD8+ T cells from PBMCs. Subset described: CD45RO+ cells pooled with CCR7-negative TemRA cells. This clonotype was obtained from a man aged 18 to 29 in good health. Some clones in this sample may be carry-over from other donors' samples. The CDR3, as DNA: TGTGCCAGCAGTCCCCGTAGCGGGTGGGAACTAAGAGCCAAAAACATTCAGTACTTC. Protein sequence: CASSPRSGWELRAKNIQYF. Variable domain in full (rest from reference TRBV28 and TRBJ2-4): DVKVTQSSRYLVKRTGEKVFLECVQDMDHENMFWYRQDPGLGLRLIYFSYDVKMKEKGDIPEGYSVSREKKERFSLILESASTNQTSMYLCASSPRSGWELRAKNIQYFGAGTRLSVL.